This T cell receptor beta chain was identified in a study of T cell responses to AZD1222 COVID-19 vaccine. From germline, CDR1 is SGDLS and CDR2 YYNGEE. The V end lost 4 bases, the J end lost 0 bases, and 11 bases lay between the germline ends. The CDR3 covers 16 residues. TCRdb keeps only in-frame clones here, not all; method: immunoSEQ multiplex PCR. The table lists roughly 99,000 clones, roughly nine tenths of them singletons. The sequence was collected from an adult who received the AZD1222 COVID-19 vaccine. The sample here was peripheral blood, taken 28 days after the second AZD1222 dose. The chain employs TRBV9 and TRBJ2-6, with a tentative D call TRBD1 (5 bases). Here the CDR3 reads CASSSSGSSGANVLTF. Written as DNA, the CDR3 is TGTGCCAGCAGCTCCTCAGGGTCCTCTGGGGCCAACGTCCTGACTTTC. The full variable domain, in which reference TRBV9 and TRBJ2-6 provide the parts outside the CDR3, is DSGVTQTPKHLITATGQRVTLRCSPRSGDLSVYWYQQSLDQGLQFLIQYYNGEERAKGNILERFSAQQFPDLHSELNLSSLELGDSALYFCASSSSGSSGANVLTFGAGSRLTVL.